The clone carrying this TCR beta chain was detected once. Using immunoSEQ multiplex PCR, the repertoire was profiled, and TCRdb retains in-frame clones only, with some absent. The sample has under 110,000 clones; over 95% are singletons. This sample was taken from a study of technical replicates of blood from a few donors. J was trimmed by 8 bases and V by 5 bases; bases with no gene match: 14. CDR1 and CDR2 from the germline V gene are KGHSH and LQKENI. The CDR3 is 16 amino acids. The receptor's source is a human donor in good health. What was sequenced was T cells isolated from PBMCs. J is TRBJ2-1 and V is TRBV18, with 8 bases identical to TRBD1. The CDR3 is CASSTPRTGFGDEQFF. In nucleotides, the CDR3 is TGTGCCAGCTCAACCCCCCGGACAGGGTTTGGCGATGAGCAGTTCTTC.